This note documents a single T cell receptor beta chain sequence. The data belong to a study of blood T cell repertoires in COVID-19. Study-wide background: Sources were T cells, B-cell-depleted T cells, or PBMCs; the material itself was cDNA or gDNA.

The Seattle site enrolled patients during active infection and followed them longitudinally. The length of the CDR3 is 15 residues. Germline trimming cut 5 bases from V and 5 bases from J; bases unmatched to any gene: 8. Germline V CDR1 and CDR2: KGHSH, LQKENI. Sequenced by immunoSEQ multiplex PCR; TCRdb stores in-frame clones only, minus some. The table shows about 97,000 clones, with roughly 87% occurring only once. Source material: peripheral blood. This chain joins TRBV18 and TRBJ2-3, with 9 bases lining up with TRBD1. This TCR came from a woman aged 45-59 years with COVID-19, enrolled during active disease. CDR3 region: CASSALQGAQDTQYF. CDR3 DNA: TGTGCCAGCTCAGCCTTACAGGGGGCGCAAGATACGCAGTATTTT.